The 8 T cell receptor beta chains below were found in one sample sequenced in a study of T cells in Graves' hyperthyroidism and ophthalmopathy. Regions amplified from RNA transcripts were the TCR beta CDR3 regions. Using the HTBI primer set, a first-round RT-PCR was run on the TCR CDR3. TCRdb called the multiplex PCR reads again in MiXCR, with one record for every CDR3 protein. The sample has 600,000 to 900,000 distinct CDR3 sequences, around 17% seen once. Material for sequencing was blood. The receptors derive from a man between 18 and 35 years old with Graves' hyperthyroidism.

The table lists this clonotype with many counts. The CDR3 nucleotides are TGTGCCTGGAGCGGGAGGCGAAAGTACAATGAGCAGTTCTTC. Translated, it gives CAWSGRRKYNEQFF. V usage is TRBV30 and J usage is TRBJ2-1, with 7 nucleotides matching TRBD2. This CDR3 is built from 14 residues. CDR1 and CDR2 from the germline V gene are GTSNPN and SVGIG (reference sequence). With 3 bases clipped from V and 4 bases from J, the junction kept 6 bases outside the gene matches.

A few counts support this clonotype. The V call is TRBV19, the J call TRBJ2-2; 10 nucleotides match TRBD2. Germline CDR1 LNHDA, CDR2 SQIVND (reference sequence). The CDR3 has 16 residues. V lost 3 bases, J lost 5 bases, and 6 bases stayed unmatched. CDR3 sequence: CASSIRTSGNTGELFF. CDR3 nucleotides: TGTGCCAGTAGTATTAGGACTAGCGGAAATACCGGGGAGCTGTTTTTT.

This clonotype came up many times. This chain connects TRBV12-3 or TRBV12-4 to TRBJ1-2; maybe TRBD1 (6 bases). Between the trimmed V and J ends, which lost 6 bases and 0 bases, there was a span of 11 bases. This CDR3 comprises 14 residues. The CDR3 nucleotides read TGTGCCAGCAGCACGACAGGAGCTAACTATGGCTACACCTTC. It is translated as CASSTTGANYGYTF.

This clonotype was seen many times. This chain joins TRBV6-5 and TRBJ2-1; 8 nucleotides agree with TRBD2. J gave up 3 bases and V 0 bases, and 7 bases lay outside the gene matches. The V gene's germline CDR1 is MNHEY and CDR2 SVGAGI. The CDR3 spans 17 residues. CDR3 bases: TGTGCCAGCAGTTACTCTAGCGGGAAGACCTTCTACAATGAGCAGTTCTTC. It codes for CASSYSSGKTFYNEQFF.

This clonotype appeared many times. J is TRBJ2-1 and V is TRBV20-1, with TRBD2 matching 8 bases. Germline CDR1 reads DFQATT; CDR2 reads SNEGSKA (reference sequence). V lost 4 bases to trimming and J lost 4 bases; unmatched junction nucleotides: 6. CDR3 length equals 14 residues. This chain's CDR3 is CSANPSGLYNEQFF. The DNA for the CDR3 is TGCAGTGCTAATCCTAGCGGGTTGTACAATGAGCAGTTCTTC.

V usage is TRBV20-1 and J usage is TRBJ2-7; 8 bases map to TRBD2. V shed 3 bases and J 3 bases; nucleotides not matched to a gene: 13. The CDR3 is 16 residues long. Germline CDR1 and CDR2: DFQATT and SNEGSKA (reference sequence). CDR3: CSASRGGSLGDYEQYF. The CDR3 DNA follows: TGCAGTGCTAGTCGCGGGGGGTCCTTGGGGGACTACGAGCAGTACTTC.

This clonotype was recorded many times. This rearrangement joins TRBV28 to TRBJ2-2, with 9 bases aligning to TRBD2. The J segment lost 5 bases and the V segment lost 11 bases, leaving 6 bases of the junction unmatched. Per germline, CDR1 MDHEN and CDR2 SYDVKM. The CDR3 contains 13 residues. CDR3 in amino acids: CAGYSGRTGELFF. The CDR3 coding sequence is TGTGCCGGCTACAGCGGGAGGACCGGGGAGCTGTTTTTT.

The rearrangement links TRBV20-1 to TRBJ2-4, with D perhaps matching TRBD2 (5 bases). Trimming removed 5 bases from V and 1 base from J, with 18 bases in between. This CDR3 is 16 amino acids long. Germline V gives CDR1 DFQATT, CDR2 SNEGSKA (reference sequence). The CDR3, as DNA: TGCAGTGCTCCCCCCGCGGGCCTCGGGGCCAAAAACATTCAGTACTTC. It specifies CSAPPAGLGAKNIQYF.